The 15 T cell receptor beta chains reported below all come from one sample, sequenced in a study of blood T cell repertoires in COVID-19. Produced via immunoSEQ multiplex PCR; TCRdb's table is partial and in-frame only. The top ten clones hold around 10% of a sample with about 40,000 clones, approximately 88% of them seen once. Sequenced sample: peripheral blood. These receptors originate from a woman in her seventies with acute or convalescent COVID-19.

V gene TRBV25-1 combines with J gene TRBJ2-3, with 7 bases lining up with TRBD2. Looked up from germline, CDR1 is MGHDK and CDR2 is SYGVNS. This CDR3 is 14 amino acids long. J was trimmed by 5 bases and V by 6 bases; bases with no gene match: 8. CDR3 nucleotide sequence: TGTGCCAGCAGGCCGTTTGGGGGGGAAGATACGCAGTATTTT. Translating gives CASRPFGGEDTQYF.

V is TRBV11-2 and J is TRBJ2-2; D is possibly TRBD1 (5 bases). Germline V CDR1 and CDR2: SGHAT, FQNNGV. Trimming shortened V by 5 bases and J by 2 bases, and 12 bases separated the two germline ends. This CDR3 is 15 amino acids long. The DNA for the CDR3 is TGTGCCAGCAGCCCCTTAAGGGGAAACACCGGGGAGCTGTTTTTT. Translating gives CASSPLRGNTGELFF.

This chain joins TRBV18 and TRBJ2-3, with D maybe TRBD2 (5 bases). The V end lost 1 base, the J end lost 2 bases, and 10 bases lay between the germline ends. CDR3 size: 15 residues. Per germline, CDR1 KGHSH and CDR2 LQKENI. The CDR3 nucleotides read TGTGCCAGCTCACCACGGGAGACGTACACAGATACGCAGTATTTT. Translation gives CASSPRETYTDTQYF.

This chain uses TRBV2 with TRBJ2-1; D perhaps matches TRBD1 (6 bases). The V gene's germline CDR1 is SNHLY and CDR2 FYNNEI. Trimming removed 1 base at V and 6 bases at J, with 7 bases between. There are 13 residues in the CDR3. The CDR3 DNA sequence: TGTGCCAGCAGTGAAGACAGGGCCAATGAGCAGTTCTTC. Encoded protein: CASSEDRANEQFF.

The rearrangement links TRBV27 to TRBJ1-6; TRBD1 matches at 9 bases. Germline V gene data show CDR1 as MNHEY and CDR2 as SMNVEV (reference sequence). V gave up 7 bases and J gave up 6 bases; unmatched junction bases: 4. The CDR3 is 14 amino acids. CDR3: CASTRQGVNSPLHF. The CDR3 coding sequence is TGTGCCAGCACCAGACAGGGGGTTAATTCACCCCTCCACTTT.

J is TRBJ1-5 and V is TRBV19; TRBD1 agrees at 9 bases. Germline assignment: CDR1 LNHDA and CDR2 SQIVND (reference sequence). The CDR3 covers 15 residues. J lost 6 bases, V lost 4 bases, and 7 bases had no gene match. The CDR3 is CASSNRDRVFQPQHF. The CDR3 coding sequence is TGTGCCAGTAGTAACCGGGACAGGGTGTTTCAGCCCCAGCATTTT.

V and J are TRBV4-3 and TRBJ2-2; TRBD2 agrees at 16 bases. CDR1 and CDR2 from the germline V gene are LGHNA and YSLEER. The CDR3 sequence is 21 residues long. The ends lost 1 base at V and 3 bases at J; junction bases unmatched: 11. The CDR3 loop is CASSQGLMGLAGGPDTGELFF. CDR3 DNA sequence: TGCGCCAGCAGCCAAGGACTAATGGGACTAGCGGGAGGGCCTGACACCGGGGAGCTGTTTTTT.

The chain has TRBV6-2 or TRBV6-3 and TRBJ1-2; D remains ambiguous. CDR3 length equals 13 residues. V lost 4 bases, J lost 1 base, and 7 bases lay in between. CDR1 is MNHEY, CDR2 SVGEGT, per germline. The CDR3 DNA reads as TGTGCCAGCAGTTCAACTTTTAACTATGGCTACACCTTC. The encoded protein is CASSSTFNYGYTF.

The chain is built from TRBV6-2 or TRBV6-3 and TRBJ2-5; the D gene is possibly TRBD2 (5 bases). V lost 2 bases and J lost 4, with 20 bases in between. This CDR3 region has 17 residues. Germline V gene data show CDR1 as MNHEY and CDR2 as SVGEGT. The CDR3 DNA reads TGTGCCAGCAGTTACCCTCCGCCGAGCGTGAGGGCAGAGACCCAGTACTTC. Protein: CASSYPPPSVRAETQYF.

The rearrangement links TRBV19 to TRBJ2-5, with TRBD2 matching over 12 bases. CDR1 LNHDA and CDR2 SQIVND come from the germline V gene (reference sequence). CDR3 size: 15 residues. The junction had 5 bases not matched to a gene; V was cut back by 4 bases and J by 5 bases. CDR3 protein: CASSRLAGVRETQYF. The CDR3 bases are TGTGCCAGTAGTAGACTAGCGGGAGTACGGGAGACCCAGTACTTC.

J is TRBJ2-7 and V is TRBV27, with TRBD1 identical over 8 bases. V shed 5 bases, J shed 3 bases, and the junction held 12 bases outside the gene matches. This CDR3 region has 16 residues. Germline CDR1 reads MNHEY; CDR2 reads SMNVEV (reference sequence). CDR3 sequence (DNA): TGTGCCAGCAGTCTTAAGAGCCCAACAGGGGGCTACGAGCAGTACGTC. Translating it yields CASSLKSPTGGYEQYV.

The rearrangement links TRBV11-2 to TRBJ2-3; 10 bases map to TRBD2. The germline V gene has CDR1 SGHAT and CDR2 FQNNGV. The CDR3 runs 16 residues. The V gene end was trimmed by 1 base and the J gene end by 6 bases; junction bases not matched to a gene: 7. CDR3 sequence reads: CASSLVLAGVLDTQYF. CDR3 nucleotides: TGTGCCAGCAGCTTAGTGCTAGCGGGGGTCCTGGATACGCAGTATTTT.

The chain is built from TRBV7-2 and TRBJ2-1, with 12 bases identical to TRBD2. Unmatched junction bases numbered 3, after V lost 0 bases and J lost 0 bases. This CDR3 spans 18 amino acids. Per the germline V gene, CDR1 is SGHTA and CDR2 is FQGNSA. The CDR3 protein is CASSLASSGGGSYNEQFF. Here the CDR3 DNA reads TGTGCCAGCAGCTTAGCCTCTAGCGGGGGGGGCTCCTACAATGAGCAGTTCTTC.

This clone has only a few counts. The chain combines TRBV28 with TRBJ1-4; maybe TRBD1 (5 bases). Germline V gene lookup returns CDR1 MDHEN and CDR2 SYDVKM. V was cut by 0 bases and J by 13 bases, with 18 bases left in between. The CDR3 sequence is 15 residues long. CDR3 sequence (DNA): TGTGCCAGCAGTTTATGGAACCAGGGTGGGATGGGACTGTTTTTT. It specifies CASSLWNQGGMGLFF.

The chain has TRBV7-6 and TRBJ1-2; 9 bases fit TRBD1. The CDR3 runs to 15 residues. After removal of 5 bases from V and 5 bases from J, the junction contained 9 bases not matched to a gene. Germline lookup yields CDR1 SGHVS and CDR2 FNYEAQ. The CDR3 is CASSKGDRARYGYTF. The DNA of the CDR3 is TGTGCCAGCAGCAAAGGGGACAGGGCACGATATGGCTACACCTTC.